The 2 T cell receptor beta chains below were found in one sample sequenced in a study of T cells in Graves' hyperthyroidism and ophthalmopathy. Amplification yielded TCR beta CDR3 regions, with RNA transcripts as the source. HTBI primers were used for first-round RT-PCR of the TCR CDR3. Each CDR3 protein is one row after TCRdb ran MiXCR on the multiplex PCR reads. The profile shows under 350,000 distinct CDR3 sequences, less than 30% of them singletons. Sequences were obtained from blood. Receptors originate from a man aged 35-49 years with Graves' hyperthyroidism that later progressed to Graves' ophthalmopathy.

As DNA, the CDR3 is TGTGCCAGCAGTCCCCGAACAGGGATCAGTATGGCTTTCTTT. Protein sequence: CASSPRTGISMAFF. The chain carries TRBV12-3 or TRBV12-4 and TRBJ1-1; D possibly corresponds to TRBD1 (6 bases). V lost 5 bases, J lost 11 bases, and 21 bases lay in between. The CDR3 has 14 residues.

The chain couples TRBV28 to TRBJ1-2; weak D call: TRBD1 (5 bases). The V gene's germline CDR1 is MDHEN and CDR2 SYDVKM. The CDR3 is made up of 15 amino acids. V was cut by 4 bases and J by 2 bases, with 14 bases left in between. The CDR3 region has the DNA TGTGCCAGCAGTTCGCACGTGACAGCGAACTATGGCTACACCTTC. This translates into CASSSHVTANYGYTF.